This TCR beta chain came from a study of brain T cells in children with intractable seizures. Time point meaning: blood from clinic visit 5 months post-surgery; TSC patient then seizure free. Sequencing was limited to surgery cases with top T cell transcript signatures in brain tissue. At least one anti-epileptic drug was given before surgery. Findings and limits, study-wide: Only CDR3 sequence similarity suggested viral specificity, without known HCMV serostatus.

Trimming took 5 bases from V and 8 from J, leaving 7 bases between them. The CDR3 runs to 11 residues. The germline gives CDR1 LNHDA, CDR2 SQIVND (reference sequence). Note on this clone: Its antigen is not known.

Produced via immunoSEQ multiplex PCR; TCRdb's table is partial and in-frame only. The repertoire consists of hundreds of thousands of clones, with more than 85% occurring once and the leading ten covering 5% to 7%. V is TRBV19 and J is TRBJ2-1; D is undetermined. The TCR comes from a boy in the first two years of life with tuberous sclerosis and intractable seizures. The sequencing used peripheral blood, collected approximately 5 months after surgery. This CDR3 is CASSEYDEQFF. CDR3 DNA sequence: TGTGCCAGTAGTGAATACGATGAGCAGTTCTTC.